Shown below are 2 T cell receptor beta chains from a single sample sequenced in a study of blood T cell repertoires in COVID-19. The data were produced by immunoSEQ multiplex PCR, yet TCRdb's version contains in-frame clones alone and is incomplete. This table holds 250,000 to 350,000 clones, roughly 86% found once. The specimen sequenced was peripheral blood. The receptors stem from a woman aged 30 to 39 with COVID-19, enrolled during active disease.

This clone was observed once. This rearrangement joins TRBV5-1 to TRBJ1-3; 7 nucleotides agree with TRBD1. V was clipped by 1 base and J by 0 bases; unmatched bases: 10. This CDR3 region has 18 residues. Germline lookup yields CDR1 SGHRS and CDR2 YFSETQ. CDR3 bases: TGCGCCAGCAGCTTGTCCCTAACAGGGGTAAGCTCTGGAAACACCATATATTTT. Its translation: CASSLSLTGVSSGNTIYF. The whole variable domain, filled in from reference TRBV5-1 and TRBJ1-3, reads KAGVTQTPRYLIKTRGQQVTLSCSPISGHRSVSWYQQTPGQGLQFLFEYFSETQRNKGNFPGRFSGRQFSNSRSEMNVSTLELGDSALYLCASSLSLTGVSSGNTIYFGEGSWLTVV.

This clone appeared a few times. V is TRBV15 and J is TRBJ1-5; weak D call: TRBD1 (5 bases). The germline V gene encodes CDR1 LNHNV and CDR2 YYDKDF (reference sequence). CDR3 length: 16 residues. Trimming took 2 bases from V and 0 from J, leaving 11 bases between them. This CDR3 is CATSRRGITSNQPQHF. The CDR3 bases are TGTGCCACCAGCAGACGGGGGATTACTAGCAATCAGCCCCAGCATTTT.